This T cell receptor (beta chain) was identified during a study of T cell responses to AZD1222 COVID-19 vaccine. Findings of the study overall: Baseline testing showed seropositivity in only six AZD1222 recipients. White British people made up most donors, females outnumbered males, and clonal diversity was possibly underestimated.

Of note for this clone: Its target is not known.

TCRdb's table, derived via immunoSEQ multiplex PCR, lists solely in-frame clones and lacks some. The sample holds roughly 110,000 clones, approximately 84% seen once. Germline V CDR1 and CDR2: SGHRS, YFSETQ. The length of the CDR3 is 14 residues. Deletions cut 2 bases from V and 11 bases from J, with 16 bases between. Here the sequenced sample was peripheral blood, taken on day 0 of AZD1222 vaccination. The chain uses TRBV5-1 and TRBJ2-2; a weak D match, TRBD2 (5 bases). The TCR was taken from an adult in good health. CDR3 protein: CASSFGPGSIELFF. As DNA, the CDR3 is TGCGCCAGCAGCTTTGGCCCGGGGAGTATAGAGCTGTTTTTT.